The source of this TCR beta chain is a study of immune cell composition in non-small cell lung cancer. Germline CDR1 LNHDA, CDR2 SQIVND (reference sequence). With 0 bases removed from V and 2 bases from J, the gap between germline ends came to 11 bases. The CDR3 consists of 16 residues. For this clone: The antigen remains unidentified.

The method was immunoSEQ multiplex PCR; TCRdb's version includes in-frame clones alone and lacks a portion of them. The sample lists about 3,000 clones, roughly 70% seen once, with about 19% in the top ten. Broader study findings: Tumour TCR-beta clonality showed no significant link to smoking pack-years.

The receptor was derived from a human donor with non-small cell lung cancer. The sequencing sample was made of lung tumor tissue. The rearrangement links TRBV19 to TRBJ2-1, with D maybe TRBD2 (6 bases). The CDR3 sequence is CASSIDRRGTYNEQFF. The CDR3 coding sequence is TGTGCCAGTAGTATAGATCGGAGGGGTACCTACAATGAGCAGTTCTTC.